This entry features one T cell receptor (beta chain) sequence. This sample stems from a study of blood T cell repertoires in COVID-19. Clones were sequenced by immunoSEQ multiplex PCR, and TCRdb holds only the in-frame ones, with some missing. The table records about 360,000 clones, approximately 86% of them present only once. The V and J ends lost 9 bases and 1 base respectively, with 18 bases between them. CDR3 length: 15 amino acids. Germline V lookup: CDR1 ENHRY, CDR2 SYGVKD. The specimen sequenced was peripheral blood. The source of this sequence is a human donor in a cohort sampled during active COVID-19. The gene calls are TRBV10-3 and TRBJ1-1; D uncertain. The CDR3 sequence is CAMRSQSTPNTEAFF. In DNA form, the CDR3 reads TGTGCCATGAGATCACAGTCTACCCCGAACACTGAAGCTTTCTTT.